A selection of T cell receptor beta chains follows, all from one sample in a study of beta chain features in type 1 diabetes. Only in-frame clones appear in the TCRdb table, and some are missing; sequencing was by immunoSEQ multiplex PCR. The table shows approximately 360,000 clones, with over 10% occurring only once. The specimen sequenced was naive CD4+ T cells from blood. Receptors were obtained from a woman between 18 and 29 years old with type 1 diabetes. Both conserved end residues are part of each CDR3. D genes are given only for firm matches. Size tells how often a clone was seen (once, few, many) or the class of an expanded clone, and some rows leave it out.

>-|TRBV10-2|-|TRBJ2-7
CASSVEPGGMGYEQYF
TGCGCCAGCAGTGTGGAGCCAGGAGGAATGGGCTACGAGCAGTACTTC
>TRBD1|TRBV7-2|few|TRBJ1-4
CASSYRQGSEKLFF
TGTGCCAGCAGTTATCGACAGGGGAGTGAAAAACTGTTTTTT
>TRBD2|TRBV5-4|few|TRBJ2-3
CASSLGLAGGEDTQYF
TGTGCCAGCAGCCTGGGACTAGCGGGAGGGGAAGATACGCAGTATTTT
>TRBD1|TRBV30|-|TRBJ1-2
CAWMGQNYGYTF
TGTGCCTGGATGGGACAGAACTATGGCTACACCTTC
>TRBD1|TRBV5-1|few|TRBJ2-7
CASSSPRGQGTSRTDYEQYF
TGCGCCAGCAGCTCCCCTAGGGGACAGGGGACCAGTCGTACCGACTACGAGCAGTACTTC
>-|TRBV25-1|-|TRBJ1-6
CASSQGDSPLHF
TGTGCCAGCAGCCAAGGGGATTCACCCCTCCACTTT
>-|TRBV5-4|-|TRBJ1-2
CASSLWNSNYGYTF
TGTGCCAGCAGCTTATGGAACAGTAACTATGGCTACACCTTC
>-|TRBV7-9|-|TRBJ2-1
CASSLYPGAYNEQFF
TGTGCCAGCAGCTTATACCCGGGAGCCTACAATGAGCAGTTCTTC
>-|TRBV7-9|few|TRBJ1-1
CASSLQGYEAFF
TGTGCCAGCAGCTTACAGGGTTATGAAGCTTTCTTT
>-|TRBV19|-|TRBJ2-3
CASRSYDTQYF
TGTGCCAGTAGATCGTATGATACGCAGTATTTT
>TRBD2|TRBV30|-|TRBJ2-5
CACTTSANQETQYF
TGTGCCTGTACGACTAGCGCAAACCAAGAGACCCAGTACTTC
>-|TRBV7-2|-|TRBJ1-1
CASSFRRGTEAFF
TGTGCCAGCAGCTTTAGACGGGGTACTGAAGCTTTCTTT
>-|TRBV5-4|-|TRBJ1-1
CASSLGVQQAFF
TGTGCCAGCAGCTTGGGAGTACAGCAAGCTTTCTTT
>-|TRBV15|few|TRBJ2-4
CATSREMVQGGIQYF
TGTGCCACCAGCAGAGAGATGGTGCAGGGGGGCATTCAGTACTTC
>TRBD1|TRBV9|few|TRBJ2-1
CASSVRTGGNEQFF
TGTGCCAGCAGCGTGAGGACAGGGGGCAATGAGCAGTTCTTC
>TRBD2|TRBV5-4|few|TRBJ2-1
CASSLTSGPYNEQFF
TGTGCCAGCAGCCTTACTAGCGGGCCCTACAATGAGCAGTTCTTC
>TRBD2|TRBV5-1|few|TRBJ2-3
CASSLAGTSDTDTQYF
TGCGCCAGCAGCTTGGCCGGGACTAGCGACACAGATACGCAGTATTTT
>TRBD2|TRBV11-3|few|TRBJ2-3
CASSLPSGDTQYF
TGTGCCAGCAGCCTCCCTAGCGGAGATACGCAGTATTTT
>TRBD2|TRBV9|-|TRBJ2-3
CASSVGLAGYTDTQYF
TGTGCCAGCAGCGTAGGACTAGCGGGGTACACAGATACGCAGTATTTT
>-|TRBV19|-|TRBJ1-5
CASSIYRKSNQPQHF
TGTGCCAGTAGTATCTACAGGAAAAGCAATCAGCCCCAGCATTTT
>TRBD2|TRBV9|few|TRBJ2-1
CASSKRTRRHDEQFF
TGTGCCAGCAGCAAACGGACTAGGCGTCACGATGAGCAGTTCTTC
>-|TRBV7-8|few|TRBJ2-5
CASSIPRQGSETQYF
TGTGCCAGCAGCATCCCCAGGCAGGGATCGGAGACCCAGTACTTC
>-|TRBV28|-|TRBJ1-1
CASTIFSDTEAFF
TGTGCCAGCACCATCTTCAGTGACACTGAAGCTTTCTTT
>TRBD1|TRBV30|few|TRBJ1-2
CAWSVAGGLYYTF
TGTGCCTGGAGTGTAGCAGGGGGCCTATACTACACCTTC
>TRBD1|TRBV4-2|-|TRBJ1-5
CASSQDRGPQPQHF
TGTGCCAGCAGCCAGGACAGGGGCCCTCAGCCCCAGCATTTT
>-|TRBV29-1|few|TRBJ2-1
CSVLLYEQFF
TGCAGCGTTCTTCTGTATGAGCAGTTCTTC
>TRBD1|TRBV7-9|-|TRBJ1-2
CASSSNRGRGYGYTF
TGTGCCAGCAGCTCAAACAGGGGGAGAGGCTATGGCTACACCTTC
>-|TRBV30|few|TRBJ2-3
CAWSGAAGNTDTQYF
TGTGCCTGGAGCGGGGCGGCGGGAAACACAGATACGCAGTATTTT
>TRBD2|TRBV4-2|few|TRBJ2-7
CASSPTSGAYEQYF
TGTGCCAGCAGCCCGACTAGCGGGGCCTACGAGCAGTACTTC
>-|TRBV29-1|-|TRBJ1-5
CSVGRGGNQPQHF
TGCAGCGTCGGCCGGGGTGGCAATCAGCCCCAGCATTTT
>-|TRBV30|-|TRBJ1-4
CAWSRRVEKLFF
TGTGCCTGGAGTCGGAGGGTGGAAAAACTGTTTTTT
>-|TRBV9|-|TRBJ1-5
CASSGTGHLNQPQHF
TGTGCCAGCAGCGGAACGGGACACCTCAATCAGCCCCAGCATTTT
>TRBD1|TRBV7-2|-|TRBJ2-7
CASSLWDSSYEQYF
TGTGCCAGCAGCCTTTGGGACAGCTCCTACGAGCAGTACTTC
>TRBD2|TRBV7-2|few|TRBJ2-7
CASGLQSGLAGEQYF
TGTGCCAGCGGCCTGCAATCAGGACTAGCGGGAGAGCAGTACTTC
>TRBD2|TRBV5-6|few|TRBJ2-3
CASSLAGGLTDTQYF
TGTGCCAGCAGCTTAGCGGGGGGTCTTACAGATACGCAGTATTTT
>-|TRBV7-3|-|TRBJ2-1
CASSPRPLASEQFF
TGTGCCAGCAGCCCTCGTCCCCTAGCTAGCGAGCAGTTCTTC
>TRBD2|TRBV4-1|-|TRBJ2-5
CASSQLAGVGGETQYF
TGCGCCAGCAGCCAACTAGCGGGAGTAGGCGGAGAGACCCAGTACTTC
>-|TRBV20-1|-|TRBJ1-2
CSASTAYGYTF
TGCAGTGCATCTACAGCCTATGGCTACACCTTC
>-|TRBV28|-|TRBJ1-5
CASALQGKGSNQPQHF
TGTGCCAGCGCCCTCCAGGGCAAGGGGAGCAATCAGCCCCAGCATTTT
>TRBD1|TRBV5-4|few|TRBJ2-3
CASSPRTGGIDTQYF
TGTGCCAGCAGCCCGCGGACAGGGGGCATCGATACGCAGTATTTT
>-|TRBV23-1|-|TRBJ2-2
CASSQPPPVNTGELFF
TGCGCCAGCAGTCAACCACCCCCGGTGAACACCGGGGAGCTGTTTTTT
>TRBD1|TRBV7-9|few|TRBJ1-4
CASSPTGEEKLFF
TGTGCCAGCAGTCCGACAGGGGAAGAAAAACTGTTTTTT
>TRBD2|TRBV9|few|TRBJ2-2
CASKASGKNTGELFF
TGTGCCAGCAAGGCTAGCGGGAAGAACACCGGGGAGCTGTTTTTT